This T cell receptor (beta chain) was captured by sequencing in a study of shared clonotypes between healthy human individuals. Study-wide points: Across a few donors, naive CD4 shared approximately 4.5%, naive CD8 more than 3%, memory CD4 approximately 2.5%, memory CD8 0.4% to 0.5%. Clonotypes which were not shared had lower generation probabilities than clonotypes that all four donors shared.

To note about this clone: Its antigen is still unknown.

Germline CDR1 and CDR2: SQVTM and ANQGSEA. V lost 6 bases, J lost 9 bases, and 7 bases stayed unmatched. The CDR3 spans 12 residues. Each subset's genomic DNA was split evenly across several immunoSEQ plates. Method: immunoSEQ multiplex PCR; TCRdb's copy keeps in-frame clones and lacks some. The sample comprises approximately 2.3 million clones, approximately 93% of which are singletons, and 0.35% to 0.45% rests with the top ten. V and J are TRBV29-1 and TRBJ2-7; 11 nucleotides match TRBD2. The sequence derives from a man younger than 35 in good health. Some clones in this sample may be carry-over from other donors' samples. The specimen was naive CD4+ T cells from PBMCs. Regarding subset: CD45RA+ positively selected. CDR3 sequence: CSVLTSGVGQYF. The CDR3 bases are TGCAGCGTCTTGACTAGCGGGGTGGGGCAGTACTTC.